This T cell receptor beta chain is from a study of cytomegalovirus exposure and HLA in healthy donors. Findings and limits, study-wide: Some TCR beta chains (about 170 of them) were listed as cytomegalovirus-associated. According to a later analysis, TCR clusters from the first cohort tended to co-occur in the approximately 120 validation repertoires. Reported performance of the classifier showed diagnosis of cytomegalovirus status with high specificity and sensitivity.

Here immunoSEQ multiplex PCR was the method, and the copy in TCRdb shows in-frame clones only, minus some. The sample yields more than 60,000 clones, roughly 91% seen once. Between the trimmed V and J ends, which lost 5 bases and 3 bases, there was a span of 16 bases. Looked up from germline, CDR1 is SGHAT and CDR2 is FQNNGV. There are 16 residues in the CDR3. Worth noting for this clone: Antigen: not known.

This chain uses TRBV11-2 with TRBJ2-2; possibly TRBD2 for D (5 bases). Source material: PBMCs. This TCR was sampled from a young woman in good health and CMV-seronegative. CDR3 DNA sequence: TGTGCCAGCAGCCGTTTACGGGGAGCACACACCGGGGAGCTGTTTTTT. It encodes CASSRLRGAHTGELFF.